A single sample gave rise to the 13 T cell receptor beta chains below, sequenced in a study of T cells expressing NK-cell markers. TCRdb derives one entry per CDR3 protein from the 5' RACE reads, leaving out DNA. The record lists about 460,000 distinct CDR3 sequences, of which the ten most abundant hold 1.4%. Sequenced material: blood T cells: a sorted CD56 or NKG2C T cell subset, CD4+ or CD8+ T cells, or bulk PBMC T cells (not recorded which). The receptors shown here come from a woman aged 45-65 years in good health.

The chain joins TRBV16 to TRBJ1-6. The CDR3 has 15 amino acids. Germline values: CDR1 KGHSY, CDR2 FQNENV. Here the CDR3 reads CASSQREGGDSPLHF.

This chain joins TRBV5-1 and TRBJ2-1; the D gene TCRdb calls, TRBD1, cannot be checked with no DNA. This CDR3 is built from 16 residues. Germline CDR1 SGHRS, CDR2 YFSETQ. CDR3 sequence reads: CASSPGISSSYNEQFF.

The chain couples TRBV10-3 to TRBJ2-3; lacking DNA, the TRBD2 call made by TCRdb goes unchecked. This CDR3 region has 14 residues. Germline CDR1 ENHRY, CDR2 SYGVKD. CDR3 residues: CAISPGVSTDTQYF.

This CDR3 reads CASRRAISTEAFF. The chain joins TRBV19 to TRBJ1-1. The CDR3 length is 13 residues. The germline V gene has CDR1 LNHDA and CDR2 SQIVND (reference sequence).

The chain recombines TRBV7-7 with TRBJ2-3; TCRdb lists TRBD2, though no DNA is available to test this call. This CDR3 region has 16 residues. Germline V gives CDR1 SSHAT, CDR2 FNYEAQ (reference sequence). The CDR3 loop is CASSPWTSSSTDTQYF.

This sequence joins TRBV4-1 and TRBJ2-1. Germline V CDR1 and CDR2: MGHRA, YSYEKL. CDR3 length: 13 residues. The CDR3 loop reads CASSQISYNEQFF.

The rearrangement uses TRBV4-1 and TRBJ1-2; TCRdb reports TRBD1, a call that lacks DNA to check it against. Germline values: CDR1 MGHRA, CDR2 YSYEKL. This CDR3 is 17 amino acids long. CDR3 in amino acids: CASSQGIRDTGKYGYTF.

The chain carries TRBV5-1 and TRBJ2-3; with no DNA, the TCRdb D assignment of TRBD1 cannot be verified. This CDR3 contains 15 residues. Germline CDR1 SGHRS, CDR2 YFSETQ. The CDR3: CASSTGQGSTDTQYF.

The chain recombines TRBV5-1 with TRBJ2-1. CDR1 and CDR2 (germline): SGHRS, YFSETQ. The CDR3 runs to 13 residues. This chain's CDR3 is CASSPKVGNEQFF.

CDR3 in amino acids: CASSPWPAGAGEQYF. The chain joins TRBV5-1 to TRBJ2-7; TCRdb selects TRBD1, and the lack of DNA leaves this call unchecked. The CDR3 has 15 residues. The germline gives CDR1 SGHRS, CDR2 YFSETQ.

The CDR3 sequence: CASRADRIVETQYF. This chain links TRBV10-2 with TRBJ2-5; TCRdb picks TRBD1, but there is no DNA to check that call. This CDR3 comprises 14 residues. Germline CDR1 and CDR2: WSHSY and SAAADI.

V and J are TRBV5-1 and TRBJ2-3; with no DNA, the TCRdb D assignment of TRBD1 cannot be verified. Germline CDR1 is SGHRS and CDR2 is YFSETQ. The CDR3 is 15 amino acids. The chain's CDR3 is CASSLYRERADTQYF.

This chain joins TRBV5-1 and TRBJ1-1; checking the TCRdb D call of TRBD1 is not possible without DNA. Germline V CDR1 and CDR2: SGHRS, YFSETQ. This CDR3 contains 18 residues. CDR3 amino acids: CASSPGTGGRLKNTEAFF.